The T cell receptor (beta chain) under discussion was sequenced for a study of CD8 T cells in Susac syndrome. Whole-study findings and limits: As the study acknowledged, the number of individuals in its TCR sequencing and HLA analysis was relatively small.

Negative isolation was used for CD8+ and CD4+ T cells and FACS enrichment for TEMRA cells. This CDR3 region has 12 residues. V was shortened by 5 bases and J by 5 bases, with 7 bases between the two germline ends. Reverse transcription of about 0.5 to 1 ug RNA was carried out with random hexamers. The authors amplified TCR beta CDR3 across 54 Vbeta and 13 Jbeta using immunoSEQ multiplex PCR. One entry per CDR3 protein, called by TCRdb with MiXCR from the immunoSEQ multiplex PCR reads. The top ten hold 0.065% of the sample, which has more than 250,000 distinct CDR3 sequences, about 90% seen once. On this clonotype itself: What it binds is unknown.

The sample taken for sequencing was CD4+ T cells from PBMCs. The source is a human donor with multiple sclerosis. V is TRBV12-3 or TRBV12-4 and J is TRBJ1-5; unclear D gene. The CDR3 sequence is CASSPIDQPQHF. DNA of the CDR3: TGTGCCAGCAGTCCCATCGATCAGCCCCAGCATTTT.